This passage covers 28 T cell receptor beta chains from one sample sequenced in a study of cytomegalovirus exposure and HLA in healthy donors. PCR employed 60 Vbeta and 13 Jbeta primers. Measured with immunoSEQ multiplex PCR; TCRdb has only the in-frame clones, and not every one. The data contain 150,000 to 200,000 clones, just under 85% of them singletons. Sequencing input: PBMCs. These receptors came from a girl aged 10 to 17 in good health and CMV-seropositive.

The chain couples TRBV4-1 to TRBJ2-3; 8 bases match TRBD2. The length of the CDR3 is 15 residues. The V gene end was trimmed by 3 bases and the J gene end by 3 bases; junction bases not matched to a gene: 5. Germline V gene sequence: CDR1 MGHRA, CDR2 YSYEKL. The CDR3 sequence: CASSQSGGNTDTQYF. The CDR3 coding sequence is TGCGCCAGCAGCCAGAGCGGGGGAAATACAGATACGCAGTATTTT.

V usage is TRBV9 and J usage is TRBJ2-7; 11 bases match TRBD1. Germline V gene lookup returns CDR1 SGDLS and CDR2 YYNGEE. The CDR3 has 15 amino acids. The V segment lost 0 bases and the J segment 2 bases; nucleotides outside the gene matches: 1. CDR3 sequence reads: CASSVEGQGAYEQYF. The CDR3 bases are TGTGCCAGCAGCGTAGAGGGACAGGGGGCCTACGAGCAGTACTTC.

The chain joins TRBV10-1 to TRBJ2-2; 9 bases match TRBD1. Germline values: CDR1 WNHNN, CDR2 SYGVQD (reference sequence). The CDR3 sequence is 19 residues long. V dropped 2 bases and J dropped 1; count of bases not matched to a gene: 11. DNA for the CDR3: TGCGCCAGCAGTGAGAGCTTTTTTTACAGGGGGCAGAACACCGGGGAGCTGTTTTTT. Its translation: CASSESFFYRGQNTGELFF.

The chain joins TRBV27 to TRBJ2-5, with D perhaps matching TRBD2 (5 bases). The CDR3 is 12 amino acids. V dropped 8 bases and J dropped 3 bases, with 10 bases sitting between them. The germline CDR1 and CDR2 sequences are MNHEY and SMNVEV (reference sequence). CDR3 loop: CASGGRKETQYF. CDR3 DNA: TGTGCCAGCGGAGGACGGAAAGAGACCCAGTACTTC.

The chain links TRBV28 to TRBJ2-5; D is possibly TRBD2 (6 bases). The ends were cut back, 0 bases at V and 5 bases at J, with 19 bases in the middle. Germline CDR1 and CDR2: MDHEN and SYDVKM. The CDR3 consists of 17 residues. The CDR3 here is CASSLWTRRGAEETQYF. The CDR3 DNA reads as TGTGCCAGCAGTTTATGGACTAGGAGAGGGGCGGAGGAGACCCAGTACTTC. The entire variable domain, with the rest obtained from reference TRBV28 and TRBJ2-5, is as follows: DVKVTQSSRYLVKRTGEKVFLECVQDMDHENMFWYRQDPGLGLRLIYFSYDVKMKEKGDIPEGYSVSREKKERFSLILESASTNQTSMYLCASSLWTRRGAEETQYFGPGTRLLVL.

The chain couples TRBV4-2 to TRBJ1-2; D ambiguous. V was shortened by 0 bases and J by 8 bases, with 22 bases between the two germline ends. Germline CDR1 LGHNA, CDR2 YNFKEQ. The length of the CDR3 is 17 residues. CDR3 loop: CASSQDGVASPLMGYTF. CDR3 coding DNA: TGTGCCAGCAGCCAAGATGGCGTAGCCTCCCCTCTAATGGGCTACACCTTC.

The chain's CDR3 is CASREPARITEAFF. In nucleotides, the CDR3 is TGTGCCAGCAGGGAGCCAGCGAGGATCACTGAAGCTTTCTTT. The chain has TRBV5-5 and TRBJ1-1; no clear D gene. Trimming removed 5 bases from V and 4 bases from J, with 15 bases in between. Germline V gives CDR1 SGHKS, CDR2 YYEKEE (reference sequence). There are 14 residues in the CDR3.

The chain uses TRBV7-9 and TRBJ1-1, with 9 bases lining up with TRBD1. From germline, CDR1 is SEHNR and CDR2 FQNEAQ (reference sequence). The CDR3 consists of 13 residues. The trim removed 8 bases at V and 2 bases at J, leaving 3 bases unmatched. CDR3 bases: TGTGCCAGCCCGGGACAGGGCAACACTGAAGCTTTCTTT. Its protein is CASPGQGNTEAFF. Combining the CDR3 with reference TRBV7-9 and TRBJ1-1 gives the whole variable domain DTGVSQNPRHKITKRGQNVTFRCDPISEHNRLYWYRQTLGQGPEFLTYFQNEAQLEKSRLLSDRFSAERPKGSFSTLEIQRTEQGDSAMYLCASPGQGNTEAFFGQGTRLTVV.

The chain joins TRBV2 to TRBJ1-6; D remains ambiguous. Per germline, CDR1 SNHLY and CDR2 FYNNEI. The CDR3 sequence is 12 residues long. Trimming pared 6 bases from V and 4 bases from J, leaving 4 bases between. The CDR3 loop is CASRRYNSPLHF. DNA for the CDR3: TGTGCCAGCAGGAGGTATAATTCACCCCTCCACTTT.

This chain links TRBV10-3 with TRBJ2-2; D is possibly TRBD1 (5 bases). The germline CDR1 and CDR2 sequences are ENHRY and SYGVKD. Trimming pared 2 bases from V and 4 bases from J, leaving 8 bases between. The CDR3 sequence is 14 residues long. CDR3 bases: TGTGCCATCAGTGAGAGGGGCCCCACCGGGGAGCTGTTTTTT. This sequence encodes CAISERGPTGELFF.

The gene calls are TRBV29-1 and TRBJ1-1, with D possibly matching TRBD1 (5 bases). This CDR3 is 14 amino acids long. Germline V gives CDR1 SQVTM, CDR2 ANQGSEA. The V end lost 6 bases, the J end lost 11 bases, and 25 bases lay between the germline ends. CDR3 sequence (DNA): TGCAGCGTGACTACGTACGGGGGGATGCCTTGGGCTTTCTTT. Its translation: CSVTTYGGMPWAFF.

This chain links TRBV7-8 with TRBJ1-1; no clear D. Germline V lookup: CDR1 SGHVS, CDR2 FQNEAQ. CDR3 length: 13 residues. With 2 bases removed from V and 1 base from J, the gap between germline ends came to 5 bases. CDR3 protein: CASSLFGNTEAFF. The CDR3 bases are TGTGCCAGCAGCTTATTCGGGAACACTGAAGCTTTCTTT.

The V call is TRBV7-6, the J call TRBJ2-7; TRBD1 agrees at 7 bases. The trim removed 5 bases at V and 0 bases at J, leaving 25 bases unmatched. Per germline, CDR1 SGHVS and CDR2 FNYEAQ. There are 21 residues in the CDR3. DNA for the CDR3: TGTGCCAGCAGCCAAAACAAAGCAGACAGGGTAGAGGGTTTACACTCCTACGAGCAGTACTTC. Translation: CASSQNKADRVEGLHSYEQYF.

For the CDR3, the DNA is TGTGCCAGCAGTTACTCGGGGGGGGGACAGGGCGAAGCTTTCTTT. Protein sequence: CASSYSGGGQGEAFF. V is TRBV6-5 and J is TRBJ1-1; 9 bases fit TRBD1. Unmatched junction bases numbered 7, after V lost 0 bases and J lost 8 bases. This CDR3 region has 15 residues. The germline gives CDR1 MNHEY, CDR2 SVGAGI.

CDR3 DNA sequence: TGTGCCAGCAGTTACGGGGGGGACACTGAAGCTTTCTTT. Translated: CASSYGGDTEAFF. This chain connects TRBV6-5 to TRBJ1-1, with D tentatively TRBD1 (5 bases). In germline, CDR1 is MNHEY, CDR2 SVGAGI. There are 13 residues in the CDR3. V was shortened by 2 bases and J by 3 bases, with 7 bases between the two germline ends.

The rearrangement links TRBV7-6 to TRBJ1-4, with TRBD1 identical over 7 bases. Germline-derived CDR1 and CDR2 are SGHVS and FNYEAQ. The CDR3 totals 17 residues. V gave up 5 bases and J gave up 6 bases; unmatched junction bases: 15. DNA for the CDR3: TGTGCCAGCAGCCTCAGGGGGGACTTTTTGGACCATGAAAAACTGTTTTTT. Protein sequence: CASSLRGDFLDHEKLFF.

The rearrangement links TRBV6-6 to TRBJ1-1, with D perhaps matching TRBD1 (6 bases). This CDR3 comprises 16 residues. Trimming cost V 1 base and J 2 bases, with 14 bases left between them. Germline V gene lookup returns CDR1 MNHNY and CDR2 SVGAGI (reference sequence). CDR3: CASSYWRGQLNTEAFF. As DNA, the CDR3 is TGTGCCAGCAGTTACTGGAGAGGACAGCTTAACACTGAAGCTTTCTTT.

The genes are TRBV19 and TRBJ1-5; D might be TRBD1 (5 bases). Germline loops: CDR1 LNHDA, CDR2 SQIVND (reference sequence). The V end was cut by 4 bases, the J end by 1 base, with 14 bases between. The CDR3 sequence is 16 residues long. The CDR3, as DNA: TGTGCCAGTAGTAGAGGATTCGGGGGGAGCAATCAGCCCCAGCATTTT. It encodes CASSRGFGGSNQPQHF.

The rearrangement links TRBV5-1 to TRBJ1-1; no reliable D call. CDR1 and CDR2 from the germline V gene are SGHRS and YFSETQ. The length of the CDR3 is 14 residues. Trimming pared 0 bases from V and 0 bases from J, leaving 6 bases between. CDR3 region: CASSLDTLNTEAFF. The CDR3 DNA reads TGCGCCAGCAGCTTGGACACCTTGAACACTGAAGCTTTCTTT.

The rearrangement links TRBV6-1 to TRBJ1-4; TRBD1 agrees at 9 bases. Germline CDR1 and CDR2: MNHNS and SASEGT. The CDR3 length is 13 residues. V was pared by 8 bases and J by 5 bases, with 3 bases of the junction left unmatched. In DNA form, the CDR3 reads TGTGCCAGCGGGACAGGGCAGAATGAAAAACTGTTTTTT. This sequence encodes CASGTGQNEKLFF.

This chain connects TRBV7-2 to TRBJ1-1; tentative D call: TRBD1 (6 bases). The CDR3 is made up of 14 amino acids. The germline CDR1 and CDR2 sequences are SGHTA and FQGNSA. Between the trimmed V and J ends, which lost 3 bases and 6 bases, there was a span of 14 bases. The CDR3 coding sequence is TGTGCCAGCAGCTTTGGGTACAGGGACGCTGAAGCTTTCTTT. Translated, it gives CASSFGYRDAEAFF.

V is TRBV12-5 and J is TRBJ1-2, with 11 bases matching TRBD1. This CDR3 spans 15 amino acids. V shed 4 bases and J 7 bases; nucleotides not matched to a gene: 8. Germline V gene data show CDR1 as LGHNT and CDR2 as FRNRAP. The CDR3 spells CASGSTRGTGGGYTF. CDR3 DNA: TGTGCTAGTGGTTCAACCCGCGGGACAGGGGGTGGCTACACCTTC.

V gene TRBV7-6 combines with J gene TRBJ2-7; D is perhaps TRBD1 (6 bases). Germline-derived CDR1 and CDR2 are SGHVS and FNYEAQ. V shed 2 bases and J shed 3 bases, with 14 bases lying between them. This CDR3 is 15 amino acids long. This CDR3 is CASSLYRESYYEQYF. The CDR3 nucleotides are TGTGCCAGCAGCTTATACAGGGAGTCATACTACGAGCAGTACTTC.

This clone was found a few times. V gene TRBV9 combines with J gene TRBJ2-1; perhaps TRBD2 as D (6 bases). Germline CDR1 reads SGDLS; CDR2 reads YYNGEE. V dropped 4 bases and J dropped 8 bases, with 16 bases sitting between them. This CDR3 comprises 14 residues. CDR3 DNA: TGTGCCAGCAGCCCCCGACTAGATACCCATGAGCAGTTCTTC. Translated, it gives CASSPRLDTHEQFF. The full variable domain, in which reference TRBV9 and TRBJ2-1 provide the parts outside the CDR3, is DSGVTQTPKHLITATGQRVTLRCSPRSGDLSVYWYQQSLDQGLQFLIQYYNGEERAKGNILERFSAQQFPDLHSELNLSSLELGDSALYFCASSPRLDTHEQFFGPGTRLTVL.

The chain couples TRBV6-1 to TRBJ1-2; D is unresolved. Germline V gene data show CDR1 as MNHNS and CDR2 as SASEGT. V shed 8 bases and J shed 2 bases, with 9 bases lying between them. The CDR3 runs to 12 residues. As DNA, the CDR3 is TGTGCCAGCTCCCCAGAAAACTATGGCTACACCTTC. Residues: CASSPENYGYTF.

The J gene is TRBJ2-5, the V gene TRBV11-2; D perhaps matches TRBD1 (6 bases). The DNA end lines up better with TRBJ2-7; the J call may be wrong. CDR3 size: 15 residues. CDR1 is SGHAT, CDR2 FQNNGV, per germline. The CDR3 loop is CASSLYPRDRNEQYF. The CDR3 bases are TGTGCCAGCAGCTTATATCCCAGAGACAGGAACGAGCAGTACTTC.

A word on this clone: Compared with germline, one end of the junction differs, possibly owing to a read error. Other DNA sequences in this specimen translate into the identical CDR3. DNA for the CDR3: TGTGCCAGCAGCTTAGGGGTAGAGCCAGGGGAGACTCAGTACTTC. Translating it yields CASSLGVEPGETQYF. The chain couples TRBV11-1 to TRBJ2-5; a possible D gene is TRBD1 (6 bases). Per germline, CDR1 SGHAT and CDR2 FQDESV (reference sequence). The CDR3 extends over 15 amino acids.

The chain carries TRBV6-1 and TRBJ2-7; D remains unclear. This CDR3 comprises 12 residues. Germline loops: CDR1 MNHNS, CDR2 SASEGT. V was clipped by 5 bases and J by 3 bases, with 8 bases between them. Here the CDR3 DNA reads TGTGCCAGCAGTCTAGGCTTCTACGAGCAGTACTTC. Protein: CASSLGFYEQYF.